These 18 T cell receptor beta chains were sequenced from one sample in a study of blood T cell repertoires in COVID-19. Here immunoSEQ multiplex PCR was the method, and the copy in TCRdb shows in-frame clones only, minus some. This table has about 140,000 clones, approximately 84% appearing once. The specimen sequenced was peripheral blood. These receptors originate from a human donor in a cohort sampled during active COVID-19.

This clone occurred many times. The chain has TRBV6-2 or TRBV6-3 and TRBJ1-2, with TRBD1 as a possible D gene (6 bases). V was clipped by 2 bases and J by 6 bases, with 13 bases between them. Germline V gene lookup returns CDR1 MNHEY and CDR2 SVGEGT. The CDR3 totals 14 residues. The CDR3 protein is CASSYLRDKDGYTF. DNA for the CDR3: TGTGCCAGCAGTTACCTCCGGGACAAGGATGGCTACACCTTC.

This chain links TRBV7-6 with TRBJ1-2; D might be TRBD1 (6 bases). Trimming removed 5 bases at V and 1 base at J, with 17 bases between. Germline V gene lookup returns CDR1 SGHVS and CDR2 FNYEAQ. CDR3 length equals 16 residues. CDR3 bases: TGTGCCAGCAGCGGCCTGGACAGAGGATTTAACTATGGCTACACCTTC. The encoded protein is CASSGLDRGFNYGYTF.

This clone has just one count. The chain employs TRBV5-6 and TRBJ2-6, with TRBD1 as a possible D gene (5 bases). Germline V gene lookup returns CDR1 SGHDT and CDR2 YYEEEE. The CDR3 is 15 amino acids. V shed 0 bases and J shed 4 bases, with 8 bases lying between them. The CDR3 protein is CASSLEGRGANVLTF. CDR3 coding DNA: TGTGCCAGCAGCTTGGAGGGGCGAGGGGCCAACGTCCTGACTTTC.

V gene TRBV7-6 combines with J gene TRBJ2-6, with D tentatively TRBD1 (6 bases). The V end was cut by 2 bases, the J end by 13 bases, with 18 bases between. This CDR3 is built from 15 residues. CDR1 SGHVS and CDR2 FNYEAQ come from the germline V gene. The DNA of the CDR3 is TGTGCCAGCAGCTTAAATTTCCAGGGGCCACGGGTCCTGACTTTC. Translated, it gives CASSLNFQGPRVLTF.

The V call is TRBV6-6, the J call TRBJ2-1; TRBD2 aligns across 9 bases. The J segment lost 6 bases and the V segment lost 7 bases, leaving 13 bases of the junction unmatched. CDR1 MNHNY and CDR2 SVGAGI come from the germline V gene (reference sequence). The CDR3 loop spans 16 amino acids. The CDR3 here is CASTPFPAGGGNEQFF. In DNA, the CDR3 is TGTGCCAGCACGCCCTTTCCAGCGGGGGGCGGCAATGAGCAGTTCTTC.

About this clone: This specimen includes other DNA sequences encoding the same CDR3. This chain links TRBV2 with TRBJ2-5; D is undetermined. Looked up from germline, CDR1 is SNHLY and CDR2 is FYNNEI. The germline V and J ends were trimmed by 2 bases and 4 bases, with 5 bases remaining between them. This CDR3 comprises 12 residues. CDR3 sequence reads: CASSERGETQYF. CDR3 bases: TGTGCCAGCAGTGAACGCGGAGAGACCCAGTACTTC. The entire variable domain, with the rest obtained from reference TRBV2 and TRBJ2-5, is as follows: EPEVTQTPSHQVTQMGQEVILRCVPISNHLYFYWYRQILGQKVEFLVSFYNNEISEKSEIFDDQFSVERPDGSNFTLKIRSTKLEDSAMYFCASSERGETQYFGPGTRLLVL.

The chain uses TRBV6-1 and TRBJ1-2, with 7 bases identical to TRBD1. With 3 bases clipped from V and 6 bases from J, the junction kept 10 bases outside the gene matches. Germline loops: CDR1 MNHNS, CDR2 SASEGT. The CDR3 runs to 15 residues. This CDR3 reads CASSETGSSYDGYTF. The DNA for the CDR3 is TGTGCCAGCAGTGAGACAGGGAGCTCCTATGATGGCTACACCTTC.

This clone was seen a single time. The chain employs TRBV6-6 and TRBJ1-4; 8 bases are shared with TRBD1. The germline V gene encodes CDR1 MNHNY and CDR2 SVGAGI (reference sequence). Germline trimming cut 2 bases from V and 8 bases from J; bases unmatched to any gene: 7. This CDR3 region has 15 residues. The CDR3 DNA sequence: TGTGCCAGCAGTTACCGGACAGGGCGAATCGAAAAACTGTTTTTT. This gives the protein CASSYRTGRIEKLFF.

The V gene is TRBV9, the J gene TRBJ2-3; 7 bases are a match to TRBD2. After removal of 4 bases from V and 6 bases from J, the junction contained 14 bases not matched to a gene. CDR3 size: 16 residues. Germline V CDR1 and CDR2: SGDLS, YYNGEE. The DNA for the CDR3 is TGTGCCAGCAGCCCGTTTAGGAGCGGGGTGGCGGATACGCAGTATTTT. Encoded protein: CASSPFRSGVADTQYF.

The chain recombines TRBV29-1 with TRBJ2-1, with D possibly TRBD2 on 6 matching bases. Germline V gene data show CDR1 as SQVTM and CDR2 as ANQGSEA. With 1 base removed from V and 0 bases from J, the gap between germline ends came to 16 bases. The CDR3 length is 17 residues. The CDR3 spells CSVEGGGTPSSYNEQFF. CDR3 sequence (DNA): TGCAGCGTTGAAGGGGGCGGGACGCCAAGCTCCTACAATGAGCAGTTCTTC.

This chain connects TRBV29-1 to TRBJ1-2, with D tentatively TRBD1 (6 bases). This CDR3 region has 12 residues. Trimming took 4 bases from V and 3 from J, leaving 9 bases between them. Germline V gene lookup returns CDR1 SQVTM and CDR2 ANQGSEA. CDR3 DNA: TGCAGCGTTGGACAGGCGGACTATGGCTACACCTTC. Encoded protein: CSVGQADYGYTF.

CDR3 loop: CASSYNLAPNYEQYF. The CDR3, as DNA: TGTGCCAGCAGTTACAATCTAGCCCCAAATTACGAGCAGTACTTC. The chain carries TRBV6-5 and TRBJ2-7; tentative D call: TRBD2 (5 bases). CDR1 and CDR2 (germline): MNHEY, SVGAGI. V was cut by 2 bases and J by 4 bases, with 15 bases left in between. This CDR3 contains 15 residues.

The chain has TRBV11-2 and TRBJ2-1; perhaps TRBD2 as D (5 bases). The CDR3 is made up of 13 amino acids. Germline values: CDR1 SGHAT, CDR2 FQNNGV. V was clipped by 5 bases and J by 6 bases, with 11 bases between them. In DNA, the CDR3 is TGTGCCAGCAGCCCGGGTGGGAGCAATGAGCAGTTCTTC. It yields the protein CASSPGGSNEQFF.

The CDR3: CASYDSGGANEQFF. Here the CDR3 DNA reads TGTGCCAGCTATGATAGCGGGGGTGCGAATGAGCAGTTCTTC. The rearrangement uses TRBV6-5 and TRBJ2-1; 9 bases map to TRBD2. V lost 8 bases to trimming and J lost 7 bases; unmatched junction nucleotides: 9. This CDR3 is built from 14 residues. The germline CDR1 and CDR2 sequences are MNHEY and SVGAGI.

This sequence joins TRBV7-2 and TRBJ2-3; 12 bases fit TRBD2. Germline V gene sequence: CDR1 SGHTA, CDR2 FQGNSA. CDR3 length: 17 residues. V was clipped by 5 bases and J by 4 bases; unmatched bases: 10. This CDR3 is CASSQTMTSGGPDTQYF. CDR3 DNA sequence: TGTGCCAGCAGCCAAACCATGACTAGCGGGGGACCAGATACGCAGTATTTT.

V usage is TRBV6-5 and J usage is TRBJ2-1, with 7 bases fitting TRBD1. Germline CDR1 and CDR2: MNHEY and SVGAGI. The trim removed 2 bases at V and 8 bases at J, leaving 6 bases unmatched. This CDR3 spans 14 amino acids. The CDR3 sequence is CASSYPTGKDEQFF. The CDR3 DNA reads as TGTGCCAGCAGTTACCCGACAGGGAAGGATGAGCAGTTCTTC.

J is TRBJ2-1 and V is TRBV27; 9 positions agree with TRBD1. The CDR3 sequence is 15 residues long. In germline, CDR1 is MNHEY, CDR2 SMNVEV (reference sequence). V lost 5 bases to trimming and J lost 8 bases; unmatched junction nucleotides: 10. CDR3 sequence: CASSPWTGERDEQFF. The CDR3 nucleotides read TGTGCCAGCAGTCCATGGACAGGGGAGCGGGATGAGCAGTTCTTC.

This clone appeared a single time. J is TRBJ2-3 and V is TRBV6-4; TRBD1 matches at 9 bases. The CDR3 length is 15 residues. The germline CDR1 and CDR2 sequences are MRHNA and SNTAGT. Trimming removed 3 bases from V and 4 bases from J; junction bases left unmatched: 5. This chain's CDR3 is CASSEGTGWPDTQYF. DNA for the CDR3: TGTGCCAGCAGTGAGGGGACAGGGTGGCCAGATACGCAGTATTTT.